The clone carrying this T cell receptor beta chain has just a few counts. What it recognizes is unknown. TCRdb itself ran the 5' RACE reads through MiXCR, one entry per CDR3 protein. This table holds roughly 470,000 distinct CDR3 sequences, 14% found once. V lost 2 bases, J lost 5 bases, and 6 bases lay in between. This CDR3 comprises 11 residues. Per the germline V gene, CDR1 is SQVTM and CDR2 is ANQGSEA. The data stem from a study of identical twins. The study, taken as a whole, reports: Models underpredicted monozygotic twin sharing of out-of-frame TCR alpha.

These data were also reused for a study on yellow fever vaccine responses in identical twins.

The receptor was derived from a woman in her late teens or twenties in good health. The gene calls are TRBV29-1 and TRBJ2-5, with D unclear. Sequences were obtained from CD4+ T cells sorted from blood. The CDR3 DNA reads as TGCAGCGTTGAACATGGGGAGACCCAGTACTTC. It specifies CSVEHGETQYF. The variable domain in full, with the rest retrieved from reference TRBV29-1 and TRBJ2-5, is SAVISQKPSRDICQRGTSLTIQCQVDSQVTMMFWYRQQPGQSLTLIATANQGSEATYESGFVIDKFPISRPNLTFSTLTVSNMSPEDSSIYLCSVEHGETQYFGPGTRLLVL.